The source of this TCR beta chain is a study of T cells after yellow fever vaccination (dated 2019 in TCRdb). Regarding the study in general: The SMART-Seq v4 Ultra Low Input RNA kit was used to prepare libraries from fractions with low cell numbers. Bulk TCR alpha and beta repertoires were sequenced longitudinally to track T-cell clones before and after primary and booster YFV17D yellow fever vaccination. The cohort comprised two healthy male donors, one aged 18 to 30 and one aged 30 to 39 years. Blood was drawn at multiple timepoints before and after primary and secondary immunization, with bulk PBMC replicates and cell subsets isolated.

The reads were generated on an Illumina NovaSeq 6000. TCR cDNA was synthesized by 5'RACE template switching, through which a universal primer site and unique molecular identifiers were introduced. cDNA synthesis was primed from both the TCR alpha and TCR beta constant segments. Library amplification used two PCR steps, and the second PCR step added sample barcodes and sequencing adapters. Sequencing of the libraries was done on either Illumina HiSeq 2500 (2x100 bp) or NovaSeq (2x150 bp). The original pipeline was this. Reads were demultiplexed and collapsed into UMI consensus sequences with MIGEC, and V(D)J alignment was performed with MiXCR. Using edgeR on replicate PBMC samples, clonotypes were called vaccine-responding if FDR was below 0.01 and the log2 fold change was above 5 up to day 15. Each bulk clonotype was labeled CD4 or CD8 based on which sequenced repertoire, CD4 or CD8, contained the clonotype at higher abundance. TCRdb itself trimmed the public reads at Q25 with fastp, ran MiXCR and retained productive beta chains. Identical CDR3 proteins give one entry, which carries the most common genes and DNA. TCRdb's processing, not the study's, gives the V and J calls here. The sample includes under 350,000 distinct CDR3 sequences, with about 4% observed a single time. The top ten hold about 22% of the sample.

V was cut back by 3 bases and J by 8 bases, leaving a gap of 14 bases between them. The CDR1 and CDR2 encoded by the germline V gene are SGHTA and FQGNSA. From cysteine to phenylalanine, the CDR3 is 14 amino acids long. The sequence is cut down to CDR3 DNA, 42 bases in frame from base 1. On the study overall, not on this receptor specifically: Because abundant contaminating clonotypes from the bulk population could be contained in FACS-sorted repertoires, computational filtering was required. The study included only a couple of donors, which limits how far the findings can be generalized. Most clones expanded after primary vaccination (96% of CD4 and roughly 91% of CD8) were re-detected after the booster, suggesting that broad memory maintenance occurred. A small fraction of clonotypes showed up in both the CD4 and CD8 compartments, probably as a result of convergent recombination. The secondary T-cell response was found to be weaker but faster than the primary response, with a peak reached on day 5 rather than on day 15.

This clonotype was counted many times. The target of this receptor is not known. Per-base qualities were not stored, and no clone one base away is much larger. The treatment or condition label on this specimen signifies: live attenuated yellow fever vaccine strain. At each blood-draw timepoint, two biological replicates of bulk PBMCs were obtained. PBMCs were isolated from peripheral blood using a standard Ficoll-Paque protocol. TriZol was used to extract RNA from bulk PBMCs, from CD4 and CD8 fractions, and from dextramer-positive and dextramer-negative fractions. The specimen comprised PBMCs, sampled 5 days after the yellow fever booster vaccination. Recombination joined TRBV7-2 with TRBJ2-1; the D gene identity is not certain. This receptor was identified in a man between 18 and 35 years old who received the YFV17D yellow fever vaccine. CDR3 reads: CASSFWGTVHEQFF. The nucleotide sequence is TGTGCCAGCAGCTTTTGGGGTACGGTGCATGAGCAGTTCTTC. Here the CDR3 is joined to the reference TRBV7-2 and TRBJ2-1 genes, and the full variable domain is: GAGVSQSPSNKVTEKGKDVELRCDPISGHTALYWYRQSLGQGLEFLIYFQGNSAPDKSGLPSDRFSAERTGGSVSTLTIQRTQQEDSAVYLCASSFWGTVHEQFFGPGTRLTVL.